These 19 T cell receptor beta chains came from one sample sequenced in a study of metastatic and nonmetastatic thyroid tumors. Thyroid surgery had not been preceded by any treatment in any patient. TCRdb called clones again from the PCR reads with MiXCR. The sample shows roughly 83,000 clones, about 15% of them seen only once. The sequencing input was blood. All receptors come from a female donor with papillary thyroid cancer or a benign thyroid nodule (not recorded which). Some clones in this sample may be carry-over from other donors' samples.

To note about this clone: One base away lies a much larger clone, so this may be a sequencing read error. The gene calls are TRBV20-1 and TRBJ1-1; no clear D. Deletions cut 6 bases from V and 5 bases from J, with 7 bases between. Germline CDR1 is DFQATT and CDR2 is SNEGSKA (reference sequence). This CDR3 is 10 amino acids long. In DNA, the CDR3 is TGCAGTGCAGTGTGGACTGAAGCTTTCTTT. Translation gives CSAVWTEAFF.

This clone showed up just a few times. A much larger clone lies one base from this, so it may be a read error. This chain links TRBV28 with TRBJ2-5; 14 positions agree with TRBD2. This CDR3 spans 15 amino acids. Germline values: CDR1 MDHEN, CDR2 SYDVKM. CDR3 protein: CANSLGLAGGETQYF. The CDR3 coding sequence is TGTGCCAACAGTTTAGGACTAGCGGGGGGAGAGACCCAGTACTTC.

This sequence joins TRBV14 and TRBJ1-1; D possibly corresponds to TRBD1 (6 bases). The CDR3 has 15 residues. With 2 bases removed from V and 1 base from J, the gap between germline ends came to 11 bases. Looked up from germline, CDR1 is SGHDN and CDR2 is FVKESK. The CDR3 spells CASSQMGTPNTEAFF. The CDR3 DNA sequence: TGTGCCAGCAGCCAAATGGGGACACCGAACACTGAAGCTTTCTTT.

There are many counts of this clone. This rearrangement joins TRBV6-1 to TRBJ2-7; maybe TRBD1 (5 bases). V was trimmed by 5 bases and J by 3 bases, leaving 11 bases between them. CDR3 size: 13 residues. In germline, CDR1 is MNHNS, CDR2 SASEGT. The CDR3 region has the DNA TGTGCCAGCAGTAACGGACAACTCTACGAGCAGTACTTC. Amino acids: CASSNGQLYEQYF.

This clone has more than one count but fewer than ten. A single base separates this from a much larger clone, so it may be a read error. The chain couples TRBV29-1 to TRBJ1-2; D unresolved. Germline assignment: CDR1 SQVTM and CDR2 ANQGSEA. The CDR3 contains 12 residues. The CDR3 DNA follows: TGCATCGGAGGGAGGGATTCCTATGGCTACACCTTC. It yields the protein CIGGRDSYGYTF. Based on the CDR3 plus reference TRBV29-1 and TRBJ1-2, the full variable domain is SAVISQKPSRDICQRGTSLTIQCQVDSQVTMMFWYRQQPGQSLTLIATANQGSEATYESGFVIDKFPISRPNLTFSTLTVSNMSPEDSSIYLCIGGRDSYGYTFGSGTRLTVV.

With regard to this clone: This may be a read error, as it is one base from a much larger clone. The same CDR3 also results from other DNA sequences found in this sample. V usage is TRBV3-1 and J usage is TRBJ2-2; tentative D call: TRBD2 (5 bases). The CDR3 totals 16 residues. Germline V gives CDR1 LGHDT, CDR2 YNNKEL (reference sequence). The CDR3 nucleotides read TGTGCCAGCAGCCAAGTTCTGGGGTTAGAGTTCGGGGAGCTTTTTTTT. As protein: CASSQVLGLEFGELFF.

This clone was seen many times. The chain has TRBV14 and TRBJ1-1; D is possibly TRBD1 (6 bases). Trimming left V 4 bases short and J 3 bases short, with 15 bases between. CDR1 is SGHDN, CDR2 FVKESK, per germline. The CDR3 has 15 amino acids. CDR3 loop: CASSPPEGVYTEAFF. The CDR3, as DNA: TGTGCCAGCAGCCCCCCCGAGGGGGTCTACACTGAAGCTTTCTTT.

At least ten counts were recorded for this clone. J is TRBJ1-5 and V is TRBV20-1, with D tentatively TRBD1 (6 bases). CDR3 length equals 14 residues. Trimming removed 6 bases at V and 3 bases at J, with 15 bases between. Germline CDR1 DFQATT, CDR2 SNEGSKA (reference sequence). Here the CDR3 reads CSARGHSVNQPQHF. DNA for the CDR3: TGCAGTGCCCGGGGACACTCCGTCAATCAGCCCCAGCATTTT.

With regard to this clone: The junction does not match germline at one end; this may be a read error. The chain has TRBV2 and TRBJ2-7; D is unresolved. Germline V gene lookup returns CDR1 SNHLY and CDR2 FYNNEI. This CDR3 comprises 12 residues. The CDR3, as DNA: TGTGCCAGCAGTGATTCCTGGAACGAGCAGCACTTC. Amino acids: CASSDSWNEQHF.

On this clone itself: A much larger clone sits a single nucleotide away, making a read error possible. This specimen includes other DNA sequences encoding the same CDR3. The CDR3 DNA is TGTGCTAGTGGTTTGGGTTCGGGTATAAGCACAGATACGCAGTATTTT. Encoded protein: CASGLGSGISTDTQYF. The genes are TRBV12-5 and TRBJ2-3; D ambiguous. With 1 base removed from V and 0 bases from J, the gap between germline ends came to 11 bases. Germline loops: CDR1 LGHNT, CDR2 FRNRAP. This CDR3 is 16 amino acids long. Full variable domain (missing parts from reference TRBV12-5 and TRBJ2-3): DARVTQTPRHKVTEMGQEVTMRCQPILGHNTVFWYRQTMMQGLELLAYFRNRAPLDDSGMPKDRFSAEMPDATLATLKIQPSEPRDSAVYFCASGLGSGISTDTQYFGPGTRLTVL.

This clone was counted many times. The rearrangement links TRBV7-2 to TRBJ1-5; D is unclear. This CDR3 is 12 amino acids long. Trimming shortened V by 5 bases and J by 4 bases, and 6 bases separated the two germline ends. Germline lookup yields CDR1 SGHTA and CDR2 FQGNSA. The CDR3 loop is CASSPTNQPQHF. CDR3 DNA sequence: TGTGCCAGCAGCCCCACGAATCAGCCCCAGCATTTT.

Comments on this clone: Other DNA variants within this sample encode the same CDR3. The chain combines TRBV10-2 with TRBJ2-1; 9 positions match TRBD2. The V and J ends lost 5 bases and 9 bases, in that order; junction bases with no gene match: 11. The CDR3 has 15 residues. CDR1 WSHSY and CDR2 SAAADI come from the germline V gene. CDR3 in amino acids: CASSPGLAGGGEQFF. For the CDR3, the DNA is TGCGCCAGCAGTCCGGGACTAGCTGGGGGAGGTGAGCAGTTCTTC.

This clone was detected ten times or more. The J gene is TRBJ1-2, the V gene TRBV20-1; no clear D. Germline CDR1 reads DFQATT; CDR2 reads SNEGSKA (reference sequence). The CDR3 contains 13 residues. Trimming shortened V by 4 bases and J by 4 bases, and 13 bases separated the two germline ends. DNA of the CDR3: TGCAGTGCTAAGGAGGGCAGCATCTATGGCTACACCTTC. This translates into CSAKEGSIYGYTF.

This clone showed up many times. The chain recombines TRBV5-1 with TRBJ1-1; D uncertain. Germline V CDR1 and CDR2: SGHRS, YFSETQ. This CDR3 has 13 amino acids. V lost 5 bases and J lost 8, with 16 bases in between. The CDR3 loop reads CASRIRSQPEAFF. The CDR3 bases are TGCGCCAGCAGAATCAGGAGTCAGCCCGAAGCTTTCTTT.

About this clone itself: At one boundary the junction diverges from the germline segment, which might be a read error. Within the sample, other DNA sequences also encode this same CDR3. This rearrangement joins TRBV19 to TRBJ2-7; D is undetermined. Germline CDR1 LNHDA, CDR2 SQIVND (reference sequence). The CDR3 spans 16 residues. This chain's CDR3 is CASSPDSGADKYEQYF. The CDR3 DNA sequence: TGCGCCAGTAGTCCCGATTCAGGTGCTGATAAGTACGAGCAGTACTTC.

The table lists this clone with many counts. The rearrangement joins TRBV6-1 to TRBJ1-2, with a tentative D call TRBD1 (6 bases). The CDR3 extends over 12 amino acids. With 5 bases removed from V and 7 bases from J, the gap between germline ends came to 11 bases. Germline V gene lookup returns CDR1 MNHNS and CDR2 SASEGT. The CDR3 spells CASSFGGGGYTF. As DNA, the CDR3 is TGTGCCAGCAGTTTCGGAGGGGGTGGCTACACCTTC.

This clone was seen ten or more times. The chain couples TRBV6-1 to TRBJ2-4; 10 nucleotides agree with TRBD1. The CDR3 sequence is 17 residues long. CDR1 and CDR2 from the germline V gene are MNHNS and SASEGT. V trimming: 5 bases; J trimming: 3 bases; junction bases outside the gene matches: 10. This chain's CDR3 is CASSILLTGGFKNIQYF. The CDR3 nucleotides are TGTGCCAGCAGTATTCTTTTGACAGGGGGCTTCAAAAACATTCAGTACTTC.

V usage is TRBV7-2 and J usage is TRBJ1-5, with D possibly being TRBD1 (5 bases). The CDR3 totals 13 residues. Trimming took 6 bases from V and 4 from J, leaving 10 bases between them. From germline, CDR1 is SGHTA and CDR2 FQGNSA. CDR3 in amino acids: CASSGTFNQPQHF. For the CDR3, the DNA is TGTGCCAGCAGTGGGACTTTTAATCAGCCCCAGCATTTT.

This clone was observed many times. The chain combines TRBV7-6 with TRBJ2-3; maybe TRBD2 (7 bases). CDR3 length: 15 amino acids. Germline V lookup: CDR1 SGHVS, CDR2 FNYEAQ. With 1 base removed from V and 4 bases from J, the gap between germline ends came to 12 bases. DNA of the CDR3: TGTGCCAGCAGCTTAGAAGGGGGGGCAGCAGATACGCAGTATTTT. This gives the protein CASSLEGGAADTQYF.